What follows are 7 T cell receptor beta chains derived from one specimen sequenced in a study of blood T cell repertoires in COVID-19. Sequencing used immunoSEQ multiplex PCR; TCRdb keeps in-frame clones, though not all of them. The sample consists of 200,000 to 300,000 clones, around 92% of them appearing once. The specimen sequenced was peripheral blood. These receptors were taken from a person between 18 and 30 years old with COVID-19, enrolled during active disease.

The chain joins TRBV7-2 to TRBJ2-3; the match to TRBD2 covers 8 bases. The CDR3 extends over 15 amino acids. The germline CDR1 and CDR2 sequences are SGHTA and FQGNSA. Germline trimming cut 5 bases from V and 7 bases from J; bases unmatched to any gene: 11. CDR3 nucleotide sequence: TGTGCCAGCAGCCCGGGACTAGAGAGGTGGAATACGCAGTATTTT. Translated, it gives CASSPGLERWNTQYF.

This clone has just a few counts. The CDR3 region has the DNA TGTGCCAGCTCACCATTTCAGGGGGAAGCTTTCTTT. Encoded protein: CASSPFQGEAFF. The J gene is TRBJ1-1, the V gene TRBV18; D is possibly TRBD1 (6 bases). Germline CDR1 is KGHSH and CDR2 is LQKENI. V was pared by 2 bases and J by 8 bases, with 9 bases between. The CDR3 sequence is 12 residues long.

This clone has just a few counts. The chain uses TRBV12-3 or TRBV12-4 and TRBJ1-5; 7 nucleotides line up with TRBD1. The CDR3 runs 13 residues. The V gene end was trimmed by 6 bases and the J gene end by 5 bases; junction bases not matched to a gene: 4. The CDR3 DNA sequence: TGTGCCAGCAGCATCGACAGGGATCAGCCCCAGCATTTT. Amino acids: CASSIDRDQPQHF.

The rearrangement uses TRBV7-2 and TRBJ2-2, with 7 bases fitting TRBD1. The J segment lost 0 bases and the V segment lost 5 bases, leaving 6 bases of the junction unmatched. The germline gives CDR1 SGHTA, CDR2 FQGNSA. CDR3 length: 16 amino acids. CDR3 nucleotides: TGTGCCAGCAGCCCGAGGGGGCCCACGAACACCGGGGAGCTGTTTTTT. Its translation: CASSPRGPTNTGELFF.

As to this clone: The junction departs from the called germline gene at one end, perhaps through a read error. V gene TRBV27 combines with J gene TRBJ1-2; D unresolved. Germline CDR1 is MNHEY and CDR2 is SMNVEV (reference sequence). This CDR3 comprises 13 residues. The chain's CDR3 is CASSHKASGGDTF. CDR3 bases: TGTGCCAGCAGTCACAAAGCTTCAGGTGGCGACACCTTC.

This clone has just a few counts. The gene calls are TRBV2 and TRBJ1-2; D is possibly TRBD1 (5 bases). With 3 bases removed from V and 4 bases from J, the gap between germline ends came to 12 bases. The CDR3 has 14 residues. Germline V lookup: CDR1 SNHLY, CDR2 FYNNEI. CDR3 nucleotide sequence: TGTGCCAGCAGTGAGGGTTGGCAGGGCTATGGCTACACCTTC. Its translation is CASSEGWQGYGYTF.

The chain couples TRBV19 to TRBJ1-2; D gene ambiguous. The length of the CDR3 is 15 residues. Germline CDR1 reads LNHDA; CDR2 reads SQIVND (reference sequence). Trimming removed 5 bases from V and 0 bases from J, with 13 bases in between. CDR3 sequence: CASSDQRLANYGYTF. The CDR3 DNA follows: TGTGCCAGTAGTGACCAGCGGCTAGCTAACTATGGCTACACCTTC.